Below, 32 T cell receptor beta chains from the same sample are listed, as sequenced in a study of blood T cell repertoires in COVID-19. Measured with immunoSEQ multiplex PCR; TCRdb has only the in-frame clones, and not every one. The table includes approximately 140,000 clones, about 89% detected once. Sequenced input: peripheral blood. The receptors derive from a man aged 50 or older with active or convalescent COVID-19.

The chain links TRBV3-1 (or the pseudogene TRBV3-2) to TRBJ1-5, with unresolved D. Germline loops: CDR1 LGHDT, CDR2 YNNKEL (reference sequence). The CDR3 consists of 16 residues. V lost 1 base, J lost 0 bases, and 10 bases lay in between. The CDR3 region is CASSQGGFYSNQPQHF. The DNA of the CDR3 is TGTGCCAGCAGCCAAGGAGGCTTTTATAGCAATCAGCCCCAGCATTTT.

The chain recombines TRBV19 with TRBJ1-5; D uncertain. The V and J ends lost 2 bases and 3 bases respectively, with 11 bases between them. This CDR3 contains 15 residues. Germline lookup yields CDR1 LNHDA and CDR2 SQIVND (reference sequence). The CDR3 DNA follows: TGTGCCAGTAGTATAACCCCAGCGTCCAATCAGCCCCAGCATTTT. It specifies CASSITPASNQPQHF.

The count of this clone is one. Written as DNA, the CDR3 is TGTGCCAGCTCACTCTCAAGACAGGGGGGGACCTACGAGCAGTACTTC. Its protein product is CASSLSRQGGTYEQYF. The chain links TRBV18 to TRBJ2-7, with 9 bases identical to TRBD1. Germline V gene data show CDR1 as KGHSH and CDR2 as LQKENI. This CDR3 has 16 residues. With 4 bases clipped from V and 2 bases from J, the junction kept 9 bases outside the gene matches. The entire variable domain, with the rest obtained from reference TRBV18 and TRBJ2-7, is as follows: NAGVMQNPRHLVRRRGQEARLRCSPMKGHSHVYWYRQLPEEGLKFMVYLQKENIIDESGMPKERFSAEFPKEGPSILRIQQVVRGDSAAYFCASSLSRQGGTYEQYFGPGTRLTVT.

The genes are TRBV5-8 and TRBJ2-5; 12 positions agree with TRBD2. The CDR3 spans 18 residues. Germline trimming cut 2 bases from V and 2 bases from J; bases unmatched to any gene: 10. Per germline, CDR1 SGHTS and CDR2 YDEGEE. For the CDR3, the DNA is TGTGCCAGCAGCTTTAAAGGACTAGCGGGATCCCGACAAGAGACCCAGTACTTC. Translating gives CASSFKGLAGSRQETQYF.

This clone appeared once. J is TRBJ1-2 and V is TRBV6-2 or TRBV6-3, with D maybe TRBD1 (6 bases). The CDR3 consists of 16 residues. Deletions cut 5 bases from V and 5 bases from J, with 21 bases between. Per germline, CDR1 MNHEY and CDR2 SVGEGT. This CDR3 reads CASSRTTGPTLYGYTF. DNA of the CDR3: TGTGCCAGCAGTCGAACGACAGGACCAACACTTTATGGCTACACCTTC.

The genes are TRBV20-1 and TRBJ2-6, with D possibly TRBD2 on 6 matching bases. Trimming removed 3 bases at V and 0 bases at J, with 12 bases between. The CDR3 extends over 16 amino acids. CDR1 is DFQATT and CDR2 is SNEGSKA in the germline V gene (reference sequence). The CDR3 DNA is TGCAGTGCTAGTGAGGGAGGCATCTCTGGGGCCAACGTCCTGACTTTC. Translation: CSASEGGISGANVLTF.

This sequence joins TRBV12-5 and TRBJ1-6, with D perhaps TRBD1 (6 bases). CDR3 size: 15 residues. Per germline, CDR1 LGHNT and CDR2 FRNRAP. V was clipped by 3 bases and J by 6 bases, with 12 bases between them. The chain's CDR3 is CASGFQGLPNSPLHF. Here the CDR3 DNA reads TGTGCTAGTGGTTTTCAGGGGCTCCCTAATTCACCCCTCCACTTT.

The CDR3 DNA reads as TGTGCCAGTAGTGAAAGACAGGGGCGATTAACTGAAGCTTTCTTT. Translating it yields CASSERQGRLTEAFF. V and J are TRBV19 and TRBJ1-1; 8 positions match TRBD1. The CDR3 is 15 amino acids. After removal of 5 bases from V and 5 bases from J, the junction contained 10 bases not matched to a gene. CDR1 LNHDA and CDR2 SQIVND come from the germline V gene (reference sequence).

The V and J genes are TRBV5-1 and TRBJ2-7; 7 bases match TRBD1. Germline V gene data show CDR1 as SGHRS and CDR2 as YFSETQ. The CDR3 contains 14 residues. V trimming: 4 bases; J trimming: 2 bases; junction bases outside the gene matches: 6. The DNA of the CDR3 is TGCGCCAGCAGCCAAACGACAGGGACCTACGAGCAGTACTTC. This encodes CASSQTTGTYEQYF. The whole variable domain, filled in from reference TRBV5-1 and TRBJ2-7, reads KAGVTQTPRYLIKTRGQQVTLSCSPISGHRSVSWYQQTPGQGLQFLFEYFSETQRNKGNFPGRFSGRQFSNSRSEMNVSTLELGDSALYLCASSQTTGTYEQYFGPGTRLTVT.

This chain joins TRBV6-1 and TRBJ2-5; D possibly corresponds to TRBD1 (6 bases). Germline CDR1 reads MNHNS; CDR2 reads SASEGT. The V end was cut by 2 bases, the J end by 4 bases, with 11 bases between. The CDR3 runs to 14 residues. The CDR3, as DNA: TGTGCCAGCAGTGAACAGGGGTACGGAGAGACCCAGTACTTC. Residues: CASSEQGYGETQYF.

The chain combines TRBV30 with TRBJ2-6; possibly TRBD1 for D (6 bases). The germline V gene encodes CDR1 GTSNPN and CDR2 SVGIG (reference sequence). V lost 0 bases and J 4 bases, leaving 13 bases between the germline ends. The CDR3 covers 16 residues. The chain's CDR3 is CAWSVQGGAGANVLTF. The CDR3 nucleotides read TGTGCCTGGAGTGTACAAGGGGGTGCAGGGGCCAACGTCCTGACTTTC.

This chain links TRBV18 with TRBJ1-5, with D possibly being TRBD1 (6 bases). The CDR3 sequence is 14 residues long. From germline, CDR1 is KGHSH and CDR2 LQKENI. V was clipped by 4 bases and J by 0 bases, with 7 bases between them. CDR3 DNA sequence: TGTGCCAGCTCACGGGGGCCTAGCAATCAGCCCCAGCATTTT. This translates into CASSRGPSNQPQHF.

This clone was seen just once. The rearrangement links TRBV7-2 to TRBJ2-7; D not certain. Trimming stripped 2 bases from V and 3 bases from J, with 5 bases between. There are 12 residues in the CDR3. Looked up from germline, CDR1 is SGHTA and CDR2 is FQGNSA. The CDR3 coding sequence is TGTGCCAGCAGCTTATTCCGCTACGAGCAGTACTTC. Translating gives CASSLFRYEQYF.

The chain couples TRBV28 to TRBJ2-7; 7 bases map to TRBD1. With 8 bases clipped from V and 0 bases from J, the junction kept 4 bases outside the gene matches. Germline loops: CDR1 MDHEN, CDR2 SYDVKM. CDR3 length: 13 residues. CDR3: CASEDRSSYEQYF. The CDR3 nucleotides read TGTGCCAGCGAGGACAGGTCCTCCTACGAGCAGTACTTC.

V is TRBV20-1 and J is TRBJ1-4, with D hard to call. This CDR3 comprises 11 residues. Trimming pared 6 bases from V and 11 bases from J, leaving 13 bases between. Looked up from germline, CDR1 is DFQATT and CDR2 is SNEGSKA (reference sequence). The CDR3 is CSAVGSRKLFF. CDR3 nucleotide sequence: TGCAGTGCGGTGGGGAGTCGGAAACTGTTTTTT.

The V gene is TRBV10-1, the J gene TRBJ2-2; 8 bases match TRBD1. Looked up from germline, CDR1 is WNHNN and CDR2 is SYGVQD (reference sequence). V trimming: 5 bases; J trimming: 0 bases; junction bases outside the gene matches: 5. This CDR3 spans 16 amino acids. CDR3 residues: CASSMGTGTNTGELFF. The CDR3 DNA sequence: TGCGCCAGCAGTATGGGGACAGGAACGAACACCGGGGAGCTGTTTTTT.

The chain is built from TRBV27 and TRBJ2-1; D is perhaps TRBD1 (5 bases). CDR3 length equals 11 residues. Germline CDR1 reads MNHEY; CDR2 reads SMNVEV (reference sequence). Trimming pared 11 bases from V and 6 bases from J, leaving 11 bases between. The CDR3 is CAAGRANEQFF. The CDR3 nucleotides are TGTGCCGCCGGCAGGGCCAATGAGCAGTTCTTC.

The J gene is TRBJ2-1, the V gene TRBV24-1; 13 bases fit TRBD2. Germline-derived CDR1 and CDR2 are KGHDR and SFDVKD. The trim removed 1 base at V and 8 bases at J, leaving 4 bases unmatched. The CDR3 length is 16 residues. The CDR3 DNA follows: TGTGCCACCAGTGATTTCGGACTAGCGGGAGCCCATGAGCAGTTCTTC. Translation gives CATSDFGLAGAHEQFF.

The rearrangement joins TRBV2 to TRBJ2-7; D may be TRBD1 (5 bases). V was cut by 4 bases and J by 6 bases, with 7 bases left in between. There are 11 residues in the CDR3. Germline V gives CDR1 SNHLY, CDR2 FYNNEI. The CDR3 reads CASSVQGEQYF. CDR3 DNA: TGTGCCAGCAGTGTCCAGGGCGAGCAGTACTTC.

The CDR3 nucleotides read TGTGCCAGCAGTTACCGGACAGGACAAAGCACAGATACGCAGTATTTT. Translated: CASSYRTGQSTDTQYF. The chain is built from TRBV6-5 and TRBJ2-3, with 7 bases lining up with TRBD1. The CDR3 is made up of 16 amino acids. Germline V gene lookup returns CDR1 MNHEY and CDR2 SVGAGI. After removal of 2 bases from V and 0 bases from J, the junction contained 5 bases not matched to a gene.

The chain recombines TRBV20-1 with TRBJ2-7, with TRBD1 as a possible D gene (6 bases). V was trimmed by 3 bases and J by 7 bases, leaving 16 bases between them. CDR1 and CDR2 from the germline V gene are DFQATT and SNEGSKA (reference sequence). This CDR3 comprises 13 residues. CDR3 bases: TGCAGTGCTAGTATTGGACAGCATCAGGAGCAGTACTTC. It codes for CSASIGQHQEQYF.

The chain recombines TRBV28 with TRBJ1-2; the D is unclear. V was clipped by 2 bases and J by 0 bases, with 7 bases between them. This CDR3 is built from 14 residues. Germline lookup yields CDR1 MDHEN and CDR2 SYDVKM. The CDR3 reads CASSLGHSNYGYTF. The DNA of the CDR3 is TGTGCCAGCAGTTTAGGGCATTCTAACTATGGCTACACCTTC.

The chain carries TRBV5-6 and TRBJ2-1, with D uncertain. The CDR3 totals 13 residues. Looked up from germline, CDR1 is SGHDT and CDR2 is YYEEEE. The V end lost 5 bases, the J end lost 8 bases, and 14 bases lay between the germline ends. The CDR3 protein is CASSPTAGDEQFF. The DNA of the CDR3 is TGTGCCAGCAGTCCTACCGCAGGCGATGAGCAGTTCTTC.

DNA of the CDR3: TGTGCCAGCAGGGGACAGGGCTCTCAGCCCCAGCATTTT. This sequence encodes CASRGQGSQPQHF. The genes are TRBV6-6 and TRBJ1-5; 9 bases fit TRBD1. Germline values: CDR1 MNHNY, CDR2 SVGAGI (reference sequence). Germline trimming cut 6 bases from V and 6 bases from J; bases unmatched to any gene: 3. CDR3 length: 13 amino acids.

This clone was recorded only once. The chain has TRBV30 and TRBJ2-6, with 11 bases identical to TRBD2. The CDR3 length is 18 residues. V gave up 2 bases and J gave up 0 bases; unmatched junction bases: 6. Germline V CDR1 and CDR2: GTSNPN, SVGIG (reference sequence). The CDR3 here is CAWSRLAGGSSGANVLTF. CDR3 DNA: TGTGCCTGGAGTCGATTAGCGGGGGGGTCCTCTGGGGCCAACGTCCTGACTTTC.

This clone is a singleton in its sample. V gene TRBV9 combines with J gene TRBJ2-1, with 9 bases that match TRBD2. The CDR3 loop spans 16 amino acids. Germline-derived CDR1 and CDR2 are SGDLS and YYNGEE. The ends lost 3 bases at V and 7 bases at J; junction bases unmatched: 11. The CDR3 region has the DNA TGTGCCAGCAGCGATACGTTAGCGGGAGTTGGAAATGAGCAGTTCTTC. It codes for CASSDTLAGVGNEQFF.

This clone was seen only once. The genes are TRBV11-3 and TRBJ1-5, with 8 bases matching TRBD1. Germline assignment: CDR1 SGHNT and CDR2 YENEEA. The junction had 8 bases not matched to a gene; V was cut back by 0 bases and J by 1 base. The CDR3 has 18 amino acids. The CDR3 region is CASSLDRPGGWSNQPQHF. Here the CDR3 DNA reads TGTGCCAGCAGCTTAGATCGGCCAGGGGGCTGGAGCAATCAGCCCCAGCATTTT.

The chain uses TRBV9 and TRBJ2-2, with TRBD2 matching 10 bases. The V gene end was trimmed by 0 bases and the J gene end by 5 bases; junction bases not matched to a gene: 10. Looked up from germline, CDR1 is SGDLS and CDR2 is YYNGEE. The CDR3 covers 18 residues. In DNA, the CDR3 is TGTGCCAGCAGCGTAGGAAGCGGGGGGGCCTATGGTACCGGGGAGCTGTTTTTT. The encoded protein is CASSVGSGGAYGTGELFF.

The chain couples TRBV7-9 to TRBJ2-2; weak D call: TRBD1 (5 bases). The ends were cut back, 3 bases at V and 6 bases at J, with 14 bases in the middle. CDR1 and CDR2 (germline): SEHNR, FQNEAQ (reference sequence). The CDR3 contains 15 residues. The CDR3 sequence: CASSFPDNTPGELFF. The CDR3 bases are TGTGCCAGCAGCTTCCCGGACAATACACCCGGGGAGCTGTTTTTT.

This clone has just a few counts. The V and J genes are TRBV27 and TRBJ2-7, with a tentative D call TRBD2 (6 bases). The CDR3 is 17 residues long. V was trimmed by 1 base and J by 4 bases, leaving 20 bases between them. Germline CDR1 is MNHEY and CDR2 is SMNVEV (reference sequence). For the CDR3, the DNA is TGTGCCAGCAGTTTATGCATCCATAGAGCAGGGAGGTACGAGCAGTACTTC. It encodes CASSLCIHRAGRYEQYF.

V is TRBV5-4 and J is TRBJ2-6, with TRBD1 matching over 10 bases. Trimming removed 4 bases from V and 0 bases from J; junction bases left unmatched: 4. This CDR3 spans 17 amino acids. In germline, CDR1 is SGHNT, CDR2 YYREEE (reference sequence). This CDR3 is CASSPWDRGSGANVLTF. The CDR3, as DNA: TGTGCCAGCAGCCCGTGGGACAGGGGCTCTGGGGCCAACGTCCTGACTTTC.

The chain carries TRBV18 and TRBJ2-3; TRBD1 agrees at 7 bases. Germline lookup yields CDR1 KGHSH and CDR2 LQKENI. The CDR3 has 13 amino acids. V lost 5 bases and J lost 6; bases outside the gene matches: 5. The CDR3 here is CASSVGGLDTQYF. CDR3 nucleotide sequence: TGTGCCAGCTCAGTAGGGGGCCTGGATACGCAGTATTTT. Filled out from reference TRBV18 and TRBJ2-3, the complete variable domain reads NAGVMQNPRHLVRRRGQEARLRCSPMKGHSHVYWYRQLPEEGLKFMVYLQKENIIDESGMPKERFSAEFPKEGPSILRIQQVVRGDSAAYFCASSVGGLDTQYFGPGTRLTVL.